The following is a T cell receptor (beta chain) sequence with its context. Data came from immunoSEQ multiplex PCR; TCRdb stores just in-frame clones and leaves some out. The table has some 130,000 clones, 90% to 96% seen once. The data were obtained in a study of T cell changes during pregnancy in multiple sclerosis. The source material was peripheral blood, sampled after pregnancy. The TCR was taken from a female donor with multiple sclerosis, enrolled in a pregnancy study.

The CDR3 region has the DNA TGTGCCAGTAGTATAGATCACTTTAGCAGCTACGAGCAGTACTTC. Translated: CASSIDHFSSYEQYF. The chain uses TRBV19 and TRBJ2-7; D is ambiguous. The CDR3 spans 15 residues. The ends were cut back, 0 bases at V and 3 bases at J, with 12 bases in the middle. CDR1 and CDR2 (germline): LNHDA, SQIVND (reference sequence).